This record looks at one TCR beta chain sequence and its context. These data come from a study of blood T cell repertoires in COVID-19. Study overall: Researchers got acute and convalescent COVID-19 samples from the United States, Italy and Spain. T cells, B-cell-depleted T cells, or PBMCs provided the cDNA or gDNA that served as material.

Original handling: It was from reference gene primer amplification that nucleated cell counts were estimated. The protocol was immunoSEQ multiplex PCR, while the TCRdb copy is restricted to in-frame clones and leaves out a portion. The V and J calls and clone size were taken over from that table, and D and trimming were inferred from the DNA. The sample contains over 20,000 clones, 70% to 90% of which appear only once. Germline assignment: CDR1 MNHNS and CDR2 SASEGT. The trim removed 2 bases at V and 4 bases at J, leaving 7 bases unmatched. The CDR3 spans 16 residues. The specimen was peripheral blood. The receptor's source is a human donor in a cohort sampled during active COVID-19. V and J are TRBV6-1 and TRBJ1-5; 8 bases fit TRBD1. The CDR3 DNA reads TGTGCCAGCAGTGAATTTAGGACAGGGTATAATCAGCCCCAGCATTTT. This sequence encodes CASSEFRTGYNQPQHF.